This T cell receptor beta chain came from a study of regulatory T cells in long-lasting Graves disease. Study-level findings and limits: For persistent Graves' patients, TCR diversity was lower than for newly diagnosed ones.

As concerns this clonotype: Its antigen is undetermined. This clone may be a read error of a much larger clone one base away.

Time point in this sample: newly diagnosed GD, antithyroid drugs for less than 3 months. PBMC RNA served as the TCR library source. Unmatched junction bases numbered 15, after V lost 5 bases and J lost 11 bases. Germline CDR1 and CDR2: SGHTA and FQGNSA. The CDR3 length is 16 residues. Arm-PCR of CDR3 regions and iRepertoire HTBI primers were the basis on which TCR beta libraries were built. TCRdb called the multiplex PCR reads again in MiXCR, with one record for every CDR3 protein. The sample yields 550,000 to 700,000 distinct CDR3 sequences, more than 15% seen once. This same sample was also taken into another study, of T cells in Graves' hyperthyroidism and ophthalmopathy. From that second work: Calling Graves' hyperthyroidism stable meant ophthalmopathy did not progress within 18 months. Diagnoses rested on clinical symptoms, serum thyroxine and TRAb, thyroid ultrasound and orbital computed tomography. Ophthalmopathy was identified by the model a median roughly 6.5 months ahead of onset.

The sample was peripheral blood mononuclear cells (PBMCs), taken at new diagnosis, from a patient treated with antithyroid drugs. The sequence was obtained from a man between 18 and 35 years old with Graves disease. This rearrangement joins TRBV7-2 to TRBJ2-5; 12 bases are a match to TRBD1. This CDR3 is CASSTAGTGGFGEQYF. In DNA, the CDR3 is TGTGCCAGCAGCACCGCAGGGACAGGGGGCTTTGGTGAGCAGTACTTC. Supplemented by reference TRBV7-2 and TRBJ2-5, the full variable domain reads GAGVSQSPSNKVTEKGKDVELRCDPISGHTALYWYRQSLGQGLEFLIYFQGNSAPDKSGLPSDRFSAERTGGSVSTLTIQRTQQEDSAVYLCASSTAGTGGFGEQYFGPGTRLLVL.